This T cell receptor beta chain was recovered during a study of T cells after yellow fever vaccination. TCRdb re-derived calls from the 5' RACE reads in MiXCR, one entry per CDR3 protein. The sample lists around 310,000 distinct CDR3 sequences; about 8.7% were seen once. The CDR3 has 12 amino acids. CDR1 and CDR2 from the germline V gene are DFQATT and SNEGSKA (reference sequence). V was trimmed by 3 bases and J by 2 bases, leaving 8 bases between them. This clonotype turned up a few times. Source: PBMCs, taken on the day of the first yellow fever vaccination. This chain links TRBV20-1 with TRBJ2-7; unclear D gene. The clonotype originates from a young man who received the YFV17D yellow fever vaccine. CDR3 sequence reads: CSASNGAYEQYV. The CDR3 region has the DNA TGCAGTGCTAGTAATGGGGCCTACGAGCAGTACGTC.